This T cell receptor (beta chain) came from a study of beta chain features in type 1 diabetes. For the study at large: There was similarity between patients and healthy donors in age, gender and cell yields. Whole-study findings and limits: Here, the possible influence of HLA type (on TCRB rearrangement) remained unresolved.

On this clone: The antigen remains unidentified.

V was shortened by 6 bases and J by 2 bases, with 11 bases between the two germline ends. The CDR3 is 13 amino acids. The germline CDR1 and CDR2 sequences are LNHDA and SQIVND (reference sequence). As every portion of the isolated RNA was reverse transcribed, the sequencing read expressed TCRB transcripts. Assay used: immunoSEQ multiplex PCR; TCRdb lists only in-frame clones, some missing. The sample lists 350,000 or so clones, roughly a fifth occurring once. This chain links TRBV19 with TRBJ2-7; a weak D match, TRBD2 (6 bases). The receptor was isolated from a young woman in good health. Source material: naive CD4+ T cells from blood. The CDR3 region is CASSGRTTYEQYF. CDR3 DNA sequence: TGTGCCAGTAGCGGACGGACTACCTACGAGCAGTACTTC.